Below are 13 T cell receptor beta chains sequenced from a single sample in a study of shared clonotypes between healthy human individuals. Positive CCR7 selection of CD45RO-negative cells yielded the naive CD8 cells, and terminally differentiated effector memory CD45RA+ cells were excluded. Some clones are missing from TCRdb's copy, which holds only in-frame ones; the method was immunoSEQ multiplex PCR. In the table there are around 550,000 clones, 85% to 95% of which are singletons. Sequencing was done on a sample of naive CD8+ T cells sorted from blood. The receptors were gathered from a woman aged 30 to 39 in good health.

CDR3: CASSTRSGQGEYEQYF. The CDR3 DNA is TGTGCCAGCAGCACCCGATCCGGACAGGGGGAATACGAGCAGTACTTC. The gene calls are TRBV13 and TRBJ2-7; 10 bases are shared with TRBD1. CDR3 length equals 16 residues. V shed 5 bases and J 4 bases; nucleotides not matched to a gene: 11. Germline V lookup: CDR1 PRHDT, CDR2 FYEKMQ (reference sequence).

The chain uses TRBV29-1 and TRBJ2-7, with D possibly being TRBD1 (6 bases). The CDR3 spans 14 residues. V lost 6 bases, J lost 4 bases, and 19 bases lay in between. CDR1 and CDR2 from the germline V gene are SQVTM and ANQGSEA. CDR3 in DNA: TGCAGCGTCGCCCAAGGTATAGGGGGTTACGAGCAGTACTTC. Residues: CSVAQGIGGYEQYF.

The rearrangement joins TRBV6-1 to TRBJ2-7; tentatively, D is TRBD2 (6 bases). Germline V lookup: CDR1 MNHNS, CDR2 SASEGT. Trimming removed 3 bases at V and 1 base at J, with 10 bases between. This CDR3 region has 14 residues. For the CDR3, the DNA is TGTGCCAGCAGTGAGGCGGGGCTGTCCTACGAGCAGTACTTC. As protein: CASSEAGLSYEQYF.

The CDR3 DNA is TGTGCCATCAGTGAACTAGCGGGAGGGGTGTACGAGCAGTACTTC. It specifies CAISELAGGVYEQYF. This chain uses TRBV10-3 with TRBJ2-7; 13 nucleotides match TRBD2. The V segment lost 3 bases and the J segment 4 bases; nucleotides outside the gene matches: 3. There are 15 residues in the CDR3. Germline V gene lookup returns CDR1 ENHRY and CDR2 SYGVKD.

The chain carries TRBV15 and TRBJ2-7; the match to TRBD2 covers 14 bases. CDR3 size: 15 residues. V trimming: 5 bases; J trimming: 3 bases; junction bases outside the gene matches: 3. CDR1 and CDR2 from the germline V gene are LNHNV and YYDKDF (reference sequence). The CDR3 nucleotides read TGTGCCACCAGCGGAGGGACTAGCGGGAGCTACGAGCAGTACTTC. This translates into CATSGGTSGSYEQYF. The full variable domain, its missing parts supplied by reference TRBV15 and TRBJ2-7, is DAMVIQNPRYQVTQFGKPVTLSCSQTLNHNVMYWYQQKSSQAPKLLFHYYDKDFNNEADTPDNFQSRRPNTSFCFLDIRSPGLGDTAMYLCATSGGTSGSYEQYFGPGTRLTVT.

The gene calls are TRBV7-9 and TRBJ2-5, with D unclear. From germline, CDR1 is SEHNR and CDR2 FQNEAQ (reference sequence). The CDR3 runs to 15 residues. Trimming took 2 bases from V and 1 from J, leaving 11 bases between them. CDR3 nucleotides: TGTGCCAGCAGCTTACCCCGAGAAGTCCAAGAGACCCAGTACTTC. Its translation is CASSLPREVQETQYF.

This chain connects TRBV11-2 to TRBJ1-1; no firm D call. Trimming stripped 3 bases from V and 6 bases from J, with 5 bases between. Germline values: CDR1 SGHAT, CDR2 FQNNGV. This CDR3 has 11 amino acids. CDR3 coding DNA: TGTGCCAGCAGCTTGAGTCCTGAAGCTTTCTTT. As protein: CASSLSPEAFF.

As concerns this clone: The same CDR3 is also encoded by other DNA sequences in this sample. The chain couples TRBV14 to TRBJ2-7; D not certain. From germline, CDR1 is SGHDN and CDR2 FVKESK. V lost 1 base, J lost 6 bases, and 4 bases lay in between. There are 11 residues in the CDR3. CDR3: CASSQGGEQYF. CDR3 DNA: TGTGCCAGCAGCCAAGGAGGCGAGCAGTACTTC. The full variable domain, its missing parts supplied by reference TRBV14 and TRBJ2-7, is EAGVTQFPSHSVIEKGQTVTLRCDPISGHDNLYWYRRVMGKEIKFLLHFVKESKQDESGMPNNRFLAERTGGTYSTLKVQPAELEDSGVYFCASSQGGEQYFGPGTRLTVT.

The chain uses TRBV25-1 and TRBJ2-1; the D is unclear. Trimming left V 3 bases short and J 9 bases short, with 6 bases between. The CDR3 consists of 11 residues. Looked up from germline, CDR1 is MGHDK and CDR2 is SYGVNS. CDR3: CASSDEIEQFF. The CDR3 coding sequence is TGTGCCAGCAGTGACGAAATTGAGCAGTTCTTC.

The chain links TRBV19 to TRBJ2-7; TRBD2 is a possible D gene (5 bases). Trimming shortened V by 3 bases and J by 3 bases, and 18 bases separated the two germline ends. This CDR3 has 16 residues. The germline V gene has CDR1 LNHDA and CDR2 SQIVND (reference sequence). Here the CDR3 reads CASSMALSSRGYEQYF. For the CDR3, the DNA is TGTGCCAGTAGTATGGCCCTTTCCTCCCGGGGCTACGAGCAGTACTTC.

The gene calls are TRBV2 and TRBJ1-5, with D unresolved. Germline loops: CDR1 SNHLY, CDR2 FYNNEI. This CDR3 is 15 amino acids long. V lost 3 bases and J lost 2, with 11 bases in between. In DNA form, the CDR3 reads TGTGCCAGCAGTGAGGAGGGATGGGGCAATCAGCCCCAGCATTTT. Translating gives CASSEEGWGNQPQHF.

J is TRBJ2-5 and V is TRBV6-5, with 15 nucleotides matching TRBD2. Germline V gives CDR1 MNHEY, CDR2 SVGAGI. V dropped 5 bases and J dropped 5; count of bases not matched to a gene: 3. This CDR3 spans 15 amino acids. Written as DNA, the CDR3 is TGTGCCAGCAGTACCGGGACTAGCGGGAGGGAGACCCAGTACTTC. This gives the protein CASSTGTSGRETQYF.

This sequence joins TRBV19 and TRBJ2-7, with 7 bases identical to TRBD1. V lost 4 bases and J lost 3; bases outside the gene matches: 6. The V gene's germline CDR1 is LNHDA and CDR2 SQIVND (reference sequence). This CDR3 has 14 amino acids. CDR3 sequence: CASSTTGEFYEQYF. CDR3 nucleotides: TGTGCCAGTAGTACAACAGGGGAGTTCTACGAGCAGTACTTC.